The next 5 T cell receptor beta chains were all read from a single sample in a study of T cell repertoires in cytomegalovirus infection. TCRdb re-analysed the reads in MiXCR, keeping a single row per CDR3 protein. The table includes about 530,000 distinct CDR3 sequences, 26% detected once. The source material was PBMCs. The receptors come from a human donor in good health (CMV status not recorded). Some clones in this sample may be carry-over from other donors' samples.

This clonotype was found a few times. V is TRBV7-2 and J is TRBJ2-1; TRBD2 aligns across 11 bases. V was pared by 7 bases and J by 13 bases, with 15 bases of the junction left unmatched. Germline CDR1 is SGHTA and CDR2 is FQGNSA. This CDR3 spans 15 amino acids. In DNA form, the CDR3 reads TGTGCCAGCATCCTGGGATTGACTAGCGGGGAGAAACAGTTCTTC. It encodes CASILGLTSGEKQFF. Full variable domain (outside the CDR3, taken from reference TRBV7-2 and TRBJ2-1): GAGVSQSPSNKVTEKGKDVELRCDPISGHTALYWYRQSLGQGLEFLIYFQGNSAPDKSGLPSDRFSAERTGGSVSTLTIQRTQQEDSAVYLCASILGLTSGEKQFFGPGTRLTVL.

This clonotype was seen a handful of times. The chain links TRBV10-2 to TRBJ1-2; 9 positions agree with TRBD1. The CDR3 loop spans 16 amino acids. Germline V gene data show CDR1 as WSHSY and CDR2 as SAAADI. After removal of 3 bases from V and 8 bases from J, the junction contained 13 bases not matched to a gene. The CDR3 DNA is TGCGCCAGCAGTGATAGTTGGGGACAGGGTGAGGGAGGCTACACCTTC. This sequence encodes CASSDSWGQGEGGYTF.

The V gene is TRBV19, the J gene TRBJ2-7, with 9 bases matching TRBD1. Trimming took 6 bases from V and 7 from J; bases not matched to a gene: 10. CDR1 is LNHDA, CDR2 SQIVND, per germline (reference sequence). The CDR3 runs to 14 residues. CDR3 in amino acids: CASRAGTGSGEQYF. Here the CDR3 DNA reads TGTGCCAGTAGAGCCGGGACAGGGTCGGGGGAGCAGTACTTC.

The V call is TRBV5-1, the J call TRBJ2-3; D is ambiguous. Germline V gene sequence: CDR1 SGHRS, CDR2 YFSETQ. The length of the CDR3 is 15 residues. Between the trimmed V and J ends, which lost 0 bases and 4 bases, there was a span of 12 bases. The CDR3 coding sequence is TGCGCCAGCAGCTTGGAACACAGCTCCCCAGATACGCAGTATTTT. This sequence encodes CASSLEHSSPDTQYF.

The rearrangement joins TRBV29-1 to TRBJ2-7, with D perhaps matching TRBD2 (7 bases). Per the germline V gene, CDR1 is SQVTM and CDR2 is ANQGSEA. V lost 7 bases, J lost 2 bases, and 12 bases lay in between. CDR3 length: 12 residues. The CDR3 is CSGGGGTYEQYF. The DNA for the CDR3 is TGCAGCGGGGGGGGCGGAACCTACGAGCAGTACTTC.